The next 13 T cell receptor beta chains were all read from a single sample in a study of blood T cell repertoires in COVID-19. Profiled with immunoSEQ multiplex PCR; TCRdb holds only in-frame clones, not every one. The sample contains about 380,000 clones, approximately 77% of which appear only once. The material sequenced was peripheral blood. The receptors come from a human donor with acute or convalescent COVID-19. The donor label of this sample is uncertain.

The V gene is TRBV9, the J gene TRBJ2-3, with D possibly matching TRBD2 (5 bases). Trimming stripped 0 bases from V and 0 bases from J, with 17 bases between. In germline, CDR1 is SGDLS, CDR2 YYNGEE. This CDR3 contains 18 residues. This chain's CDR3 is CASSVGPAEILSTDTQYF. CDR3 in DNA: TGTGCCAGCAGCGTAGGTCCAGCGGAGATACTTAGCACAGATACGCAGTATTTT.

This chain joins TRBV10-3 and TRBJ2-1; 8 bases map to TRBD1. Germline V gene lookup returns CDR1 ENHRY and CDR2 SYGVKD. Losses at the gene ends were 0 bases for V and 9 bases for J; bases not matched to a gene: 13. The CDR3 length is 17 residues. The DNA for the CDR3 is TGTGCCATCAGTGAGTCTGAAGGAAGGACAGGGTTACGTGAGCAGTTCTTC. Its translation: CAISESEGRTGLREQFF.

The chain combines TRBV5-5 with TRBJ2-5; 12 bases match TRBD2. Germline V gene lookup returns CDR1 SGHKS and CDR2 YYEKEE (reference sequence). V was pared by 2 bases and J by 5 bases, with 7 bases of the junction left unmatched. The length of the CDR3 is 16 residues. For the CDR3, the DNA is TGTGCCAGCAGCTTACTAGCGGGGGGCCGAGGGGAGACCCAGTACTTC. Its protein product is CASSLLAGGRGETQYF.

This rearrangement joins TRBV9 to TRBJ1-3; TRBD1 might be the D (5 bases). CDR3 length equals 12 residues. V lost 6 bases and J 1 base, leaving 5 bases between the germline ends. Germline assignment: CDR1 SGDLS and CDR2 YYNGEE. The CDR3 DNA reads as TGTGCCAGCACAGGGTCTGGAAACACCATATATTTT. Residues: CASTGSGNTIYF.

The chain carries TRBV5-1 and TRBJ1-5; D possibly corresponds to TRBD1 (6 bases). The CDR3 sequence is 14 residues long. CDR1 and CDR2 (germline): SGHRS, YFSETQ. V lost 3 bases to trimming and J lost 3 bases, with 10 bases between them. CDR3 loop: CASSSGQSNQPQHF. CDR3 bases: TGCGCCAGCAGCTCTGGACAGTCCAATCAGCCCCAGCATTTT.

This chain joins TRBV4-1 and TRBJ2-5; 10 bases are shared with TRBD1. Trimming cost V 0 bases and J 9 bases; bases outside gene matches: 4. Germline values: CDR1 MGHRA, CDR2 YSYEKL. There are 14 residues in the CDR3. The CDR3 reads CASSQEGQGTAQYF. The CDR3 coding sequence is TGCGCCAGCAGCCAAGAGGGACAGGGGACGGCCCAGTACTTC.

V is TRBV7-9 and J is TRBJ1-1; no firm D call. Trimming shortened V by 0 bases and J by 5 bases, and 13 bases separated the two germline ends. The CDR3 is 15 amino acids. Germline loops: CDR1 SEHNR, CDR2 FQNEAQ (reference sequence). CDR3 bases: TGTGCCAGCAGCTTAGCGGCGGGCTTAGGGACTGAAGCTTTCTTT. Its translation: CASSLAAGLGTEAFF.

This chain connects TRBV6-5 to TRBJ1-2; the match to TRBD1 covers 9 bases. From germline, CDR1 is MNHEY and CDR2 SVGAGI. The CDR3 has 15 amino acids. V lost 5 bases, J lost 8 bases, and 12 bases stayed unmatched. The CDR3 is CASSKTGTGLLGYTF. CDR3 DNA sequence: TGTGCCAGCAGTAAAACCGGGACAGGGTTGTTAGGCTACACCTTC.

The V gene is TRBV3-1 (or the pseudogene TRBV3-2), the J gene TRBJ2-5, with TRBD2 identical over 7 bases. CDR1 is LGHDT, CDR2 YNNKEL, per germline (reference sequence). The CDR3 totals 17 residues. The V and J ends lost 4 bases and 4 bases, in that order; junction bases with no gene match: 15. The CDR3 coding sequence is TGTGCCAGCAGCCTTACCGGACTAGTGACCCCACGAGAGACCCAGTACTTC. Encoded protein: CASSLTGLVTPRETQYF.

The chain couples TRBV2 to TRBJ2-2; perhaps TRBD1 as D (5 bases). Germline CDR1 and CDR2: SNHLY and FYNNEI. The CDR3 loop spans 15 amino acids. The ends were cut back, 4 bases at V and 4 bases at J, with 13 bases in the middle. The CDR3 loop is CASSGLGVPTGELFF. The CDR3, as DNA: TGTGCCAGCAGTGGTCTAGGGGTACCCACCGGGGAGCTGTTTTTT.

The gene calls are TRBV7-2 and TRBJ1-2, with D possibly being TRBD1 (5 bases). V was pared by 5 bases and J by 6 bases, with 19 bases between. CDR3 length equals 15 residues. CDR1 and CDR2 from the germline V gene are SGHTA and FQGNSA. The CDR3 DNA reads TGTGCCAGCAGCGCCGGGGGGGGTTGGGCGGATGGCTACACCTTC. Amino acids: CASSAGGGWADGYTF.

The chain is built from TRBV11-2 and TRBJ2-7, with TRBD1 identical over 11 bases. The CDR3 covers 15 residues. Losses at the gene ends were 3 bases for V and 4 bases for J; bases not matched to a gene: 5. Per the germline V gene, CDR1 is SGHAT and CDR2 is FQNNGV. Written as DNA, the CDR3 is TGTGCCAGCAGCTTTTGGACAGGGGGCTCGTACGAGCAGTACTTC. Translation gives CASSFWTGGSYEQYF.

The chain uses TRBV6-1 and TRBJ1-2, with D tentatively TRBD1 (5 bases). The ends were cut back, 4 bases at V and 1 base at J, with 16 bases in the middle. The CDR3 loop spans 16 amino acids. CDR1 is MNHNS, CDR2 SASEGT, per germline. The CDR3 bases are TGTGCCAGCAGTGTTCACCAGGGCACCCTTAACTATGGCTACACCTTC. This codes for CASSVHQGTLNYGYTF.